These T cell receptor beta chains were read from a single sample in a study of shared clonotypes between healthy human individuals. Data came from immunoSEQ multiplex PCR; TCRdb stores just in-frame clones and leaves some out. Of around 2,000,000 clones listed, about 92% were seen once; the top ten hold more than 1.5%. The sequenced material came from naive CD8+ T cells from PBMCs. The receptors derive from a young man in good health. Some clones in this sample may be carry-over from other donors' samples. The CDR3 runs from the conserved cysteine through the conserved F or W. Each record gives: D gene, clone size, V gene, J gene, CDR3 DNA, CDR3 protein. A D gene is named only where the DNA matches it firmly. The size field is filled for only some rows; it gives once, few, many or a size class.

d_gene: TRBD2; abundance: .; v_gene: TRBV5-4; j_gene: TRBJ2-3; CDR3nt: TGTGCCAGCAGCTTGGGCCCTAGCGGATTCACAGATACGCAGTATTTT; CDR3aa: CASSLGPSGFTDTQYF
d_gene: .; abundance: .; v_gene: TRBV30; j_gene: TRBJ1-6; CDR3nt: TGTGCCTGGAGTACGGACTCCTATAATTCACCCCTCCACTTT; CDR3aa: CAWSTDSYNSPLHF
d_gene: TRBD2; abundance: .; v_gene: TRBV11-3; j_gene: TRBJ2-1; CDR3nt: TGTGCCAGCAGCTTAGGAGGACTAGCGCTGAAGGGGCCCTACAATGAGCAGTTCTTC; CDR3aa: CASSLGGLALKGPYNEQFF
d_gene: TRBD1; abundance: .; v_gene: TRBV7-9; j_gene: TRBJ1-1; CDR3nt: TGTGCCAGCAGTATACGACAGGGGAACACTGAAGCTTTCTTT; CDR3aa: CASSIRQGNTEAFF
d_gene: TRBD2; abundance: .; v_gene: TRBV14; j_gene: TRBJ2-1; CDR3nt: TGTGCCAGCAGCCAAGATCTGCGGGAGGGCCCCAATGAGCAGTTCTTC; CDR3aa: CASSQDLREGPNEQFF
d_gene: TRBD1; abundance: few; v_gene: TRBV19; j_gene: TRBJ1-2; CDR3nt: TGTGCCAGTAGTTTTCAGGGGGCTGGTGGCTACACCTTC; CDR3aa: CASSFQGAGGYTF
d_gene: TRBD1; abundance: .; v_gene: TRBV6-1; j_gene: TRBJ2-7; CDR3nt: TGTGCCAGCAGTCGAGGGGACAGGGGGCCCTACGAGCAGTACTTC; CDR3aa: CASSRGDRGPYEQYF
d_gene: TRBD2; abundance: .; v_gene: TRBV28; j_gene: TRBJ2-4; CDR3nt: TGTGCCAGCAGTCCGATGCCGGGAGGGCTGGAGTACTTC; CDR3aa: CASSPMPGGLEYF
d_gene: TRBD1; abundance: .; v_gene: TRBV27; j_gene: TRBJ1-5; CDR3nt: TGTGCCAGCAGTTTTGACAGGGCTTGGCCCCAGCATTTT; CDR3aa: CASSFDRAWPQHF
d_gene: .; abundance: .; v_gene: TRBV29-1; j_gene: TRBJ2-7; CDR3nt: TGCAGCGTTGGGCTGACAGACACCTACGAGCAGTACTTC; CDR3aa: CSVGLTDTYEQYF
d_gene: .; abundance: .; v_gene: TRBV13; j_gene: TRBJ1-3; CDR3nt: TGTGCCAGCAGCTTAAGACAGCGAAACTCTGGAAACACCATATATTTT; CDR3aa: CASSLRQRNSGNTIYF
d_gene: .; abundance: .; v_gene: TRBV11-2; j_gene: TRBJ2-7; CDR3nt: TGTGCCAGCAGCTTAGAAGGAGGACGGTACCACGAGCAGTACTTC; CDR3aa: CASSLEGGRYHEQYF
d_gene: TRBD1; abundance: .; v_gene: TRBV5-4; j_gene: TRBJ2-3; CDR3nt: TGTGCCAGCAGCCCTACTCGGACAGGGCGAGACAATTTT; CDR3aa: CASSPTRTGRDNF
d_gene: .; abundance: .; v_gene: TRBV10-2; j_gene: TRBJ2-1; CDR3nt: TGCGCCAGCAGTGATTGGCTGATTCGCCCCGAGCGGGATGAGCAGTTCTTC; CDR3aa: CASSDWLIRPERDEQFF
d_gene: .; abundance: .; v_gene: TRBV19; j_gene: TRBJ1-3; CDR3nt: TGTGCCAGTAGTAACCTCCCAGGGATTTCCTCTGGAAACACCATATATTTT; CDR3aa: CASSNLPGISSGNTIYF
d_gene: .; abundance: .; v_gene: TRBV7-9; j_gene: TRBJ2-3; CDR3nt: TGTGCCAGCAGCTTTCCTGGAGACCCCGATACGCAGTATTTT; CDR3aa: CASSFPGDPDTQYF
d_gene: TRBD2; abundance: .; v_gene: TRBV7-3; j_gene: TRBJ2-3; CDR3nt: TGTGCCAGCAGCTCCCGGACTAGCGGGAGGGCCCCAGATACGCAGTATTTT; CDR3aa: CASSSRTSGRAPDTQYF
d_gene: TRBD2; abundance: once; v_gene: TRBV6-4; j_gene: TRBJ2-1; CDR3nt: TGTGCCAGCAGCGTACTAGCGGGAGGTCACAATGAGCAGTTCTTC; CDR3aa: CASSVLAGGHNEQFF
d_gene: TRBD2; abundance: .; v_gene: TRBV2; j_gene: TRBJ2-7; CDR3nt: TGTGCCAGCAGCCGCGGGACTAGCGGGAGCTACGAGCAGTACTTC; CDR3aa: CASSRGTSGSYEQYF
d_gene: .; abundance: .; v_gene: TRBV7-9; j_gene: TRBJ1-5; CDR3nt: TGTGCCAGCGGCAAGGGGGGGAATCAGCCCCAGCATTTT; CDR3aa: CASGKGGNQPQHF
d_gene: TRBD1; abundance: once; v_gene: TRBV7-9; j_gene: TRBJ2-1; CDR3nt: TGTGCCAGCAGCCAGACAGGGGGCACCTACAATGAGCAGTTCTTC; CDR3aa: CASSQTGGTYNEQFF
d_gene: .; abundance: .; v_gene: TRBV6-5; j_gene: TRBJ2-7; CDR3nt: TGTGCCAGCAGTTACTCCGGGGGGCGGAGCTACGAGCAGTACTTC; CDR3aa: CASSYSGGRSYEQYF
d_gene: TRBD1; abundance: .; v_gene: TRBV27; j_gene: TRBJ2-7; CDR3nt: TGTGCCAGCAGTTCACAGACAGGGGGGTCCTACGAGCAGTACTTC; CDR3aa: CASSSQTGGSYEQYF
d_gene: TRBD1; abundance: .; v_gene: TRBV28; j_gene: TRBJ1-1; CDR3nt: TGTGCCAGCAATCTAGTAATCGGACAGGGGGGGACTGAAGCTTTCTTT; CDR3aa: CASNLVIGQGGTEAFF
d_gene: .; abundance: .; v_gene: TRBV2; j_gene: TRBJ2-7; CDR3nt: TGTGCCAGCAGCGAAGGGCCGGGACACGAGACCTACGAGCAGTACTTC; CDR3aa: CASSEGPGHETYEQYF
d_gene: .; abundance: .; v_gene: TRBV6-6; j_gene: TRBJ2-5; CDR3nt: TGTGCCAGCAGTTACTCGCAGGGTGGAGAGACCCAGTACTTC; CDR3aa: CASSYSQGGETQYF
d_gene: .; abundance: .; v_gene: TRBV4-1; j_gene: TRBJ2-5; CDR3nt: TGCGCCAGCAGCCAGCATGGGGAGAGAGCCCAGTACTTC; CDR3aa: CASSQHGERAQYF
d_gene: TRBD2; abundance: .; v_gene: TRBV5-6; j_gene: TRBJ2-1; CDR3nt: TGTGCCAGCAGCCAGACTAGCGAGAGGGTACATGAGCAGTTCTTC; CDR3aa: CASSQTSERVHEQFF
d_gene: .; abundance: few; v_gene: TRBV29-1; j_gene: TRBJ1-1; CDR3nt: TGCAGCGGATACATGAACACTGAAGCTTTCTTT; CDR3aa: CSGYMNTEAFF
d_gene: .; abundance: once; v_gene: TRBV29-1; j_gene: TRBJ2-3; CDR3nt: TGCAGCGTTGTAGACCGGGGCACAGATACGCAGTATTTT; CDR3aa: CSVVDRGTDTQYF
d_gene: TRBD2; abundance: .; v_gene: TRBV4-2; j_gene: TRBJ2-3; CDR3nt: TGTGCCAGCAGCCCTTCTCCGGGACTAGCAAGTTGGTCAGATACGCAGTATTTT; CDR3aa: CASSPSPGLASWSDTQYF
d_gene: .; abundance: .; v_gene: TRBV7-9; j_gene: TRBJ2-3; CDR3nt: TGTGCCAGCAGCTCTTCCCCGACCCGATTTTTTGATACGCAGTATTTT; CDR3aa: CASSSSPTRFFDTQYF
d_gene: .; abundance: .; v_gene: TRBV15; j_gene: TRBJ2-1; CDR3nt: TGTGCCACCAGCAGAGGATCCGAAGGCCTAGAACGCGAGCAGTTCTTC; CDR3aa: CATSRGSEGLEREQFF
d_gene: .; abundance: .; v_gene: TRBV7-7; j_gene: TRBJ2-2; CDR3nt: TGTGCCAGCAGCTTAGATTGGGACACCGGGGAGCTGTTTTTT; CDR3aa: CASSLDWDTGELFF
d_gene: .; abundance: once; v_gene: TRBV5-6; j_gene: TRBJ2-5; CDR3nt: TGTGCCAGCAGCTTGTTTTTAGGGCCAGAGACCCAGTACTTC; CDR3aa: CASSLFLGPETQYF
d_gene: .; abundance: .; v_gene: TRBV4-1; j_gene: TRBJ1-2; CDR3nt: TGCGCCAGCAGCCAAGTAACGGCAAACTATGGCTACACCTTC; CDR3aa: CASSQVTANYGYTF
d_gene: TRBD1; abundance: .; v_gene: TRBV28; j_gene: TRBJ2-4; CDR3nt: TGTGCCAGCAGCCCGAAAGACAGGGTGCACATTCAGTACTTC; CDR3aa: CASSPKDRVHIQYF
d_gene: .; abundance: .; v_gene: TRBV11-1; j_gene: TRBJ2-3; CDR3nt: TGTGCCAGCAGCTTAGGGGTCAGATATTTAGATACGCAGTATTTT; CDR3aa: CASSLGVRYLDTQYF
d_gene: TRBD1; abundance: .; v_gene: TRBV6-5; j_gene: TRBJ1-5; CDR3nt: TGTGCCAGCAGCCCCGGCGCAGGGGGCGGTCAGCCCCAGCATTTT; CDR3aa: CASSPGAGGGQPQHF